The 6 T cell receptor beta chains listed next were all sequenced from one sample in a study of long-term antiretroviral therapy in people with HIV. It was version v3.0 of the immunoSEQ assay that was run at survey level. This table comes from immunoSEQ multiplex PCR, and its TCRdb copy is limited to in-frame clones, with some not included. The table records roughly 44,000 clones, nearly 95% of them present only once. This sample comprised unsorted PBMCs, obtained 3.7 years after starting antiretroviral therapy. All receptors come from a woman aged 45 to 65 with HIV.

The J gene is TRBJ2-7, the V gene TRBV29-1; TRBD1 agrees at 9 bases. The junction had 3 bases not matched to a gene; V was cut back by 0 bases and J by 6 bases. The CDR3 spans 13 residues. Germline values: CDR1 SQVTM, CDR2 ANQGSEA. The CDR3 reads CSVEETGGGEQYF. CDR3 DNA sequence: TGCAGCGTTGAAGAGACAGGGGGAGGCGAGCAGTACTTC.

The CDR3 region has the DNA TGTGCCAGCAGCTTATCGGTAAGGGGCGACACTGAAGCTTTCTTT. It is translated as CASSLSVRGDTEAFF. The chain is built from TRBV5-6 and TRBJ1-1; TRBD1 might be the D (5 bases). Trimming took off 2 bases at V and 3 bases at J, with 14 bases between the two ends. CDR1 SGHDT and CDR2 YYEEEE come from the germline V gene. The CDR3 is 15 residues long. The full variable domain, with the rest looked up from reference TRBV5-6 and TRBJ1-1, is DAGVTQSPTHLIKTRGQQVTLRCSPKSGHDTVSWYQQALGQGPQFIFQYYEEEERQRGNFPDRFSGHQFPNYSSELNVNALLLGDSALYLCASSLSVRGDTEAFFGQGTRLTVV.

The genes are TRBV6-6 and TRBJ2-1; D gene uncertain. With 4 bases removed from V and 0 bases from J, the gap between germline ends came to 13 bases. There are 16 residues in the CDR3. CDR1 is MNHNY and CDR2 is SVGAGI in the germline V gene (reference sequence). CDR3 nucleotides: TGTGCCAGCAGTTGGGATCCGGGCTCCTCCTACAATGAGCAGTTCTTC. Translated: CASSWDPGSSYNEQFF.

The chain uses TRBV21-1 and TRBJ1-6. TRBV21-1 corresponds to a pseudogene. This CDR3 contains 13 residues. CDR3 nucleotides: TGTGCCAGCTCCCAAGATGTGGGACTGAAATACCACTTT. Its protein product is CASSQDVGLKYHF.

The chain uses TRBV6-1 and TRBJ1-4; D unclear. Trimming shortened V by 4 bases and J by 4 bases, and 10 bases separated the two germline ends. CDR1 is MNHNS and CDR2 is SASEGT in the germline V gene. CDR3 length equals 14 residues. DNA of the CDR3: TGTGCCAGCAGTGTACTACAGATTAATGAAAAACTGTTTTTT. It encodes CASSVLQINEKLFF.

The chain has TRBV6-5 and TRBJ1-1, with D possibly being TRBD1 (6 bases). The germline gives CDR1 MNHEY, CDR2 SVGAGI. V was trimmed by 2 bases and J by 1 base, leaving 11 bases between them. The CDR3 is made up of 15 amino acids. The CDR3 reads CASSYPGARNTEAFF. Here the CDR3 DNA reads TGTGCCAGCAGTTACCCGGGGGCGAGGAACACTGAAGCTTTCTTT.